This passage covers 27 T cell receptor beta chains from one sample sequenced in a study of cytomegalovirus exposure and HLA in healthy donors. PCR employed 60 Vbeta and 13 Jbeta primers. Sequencing was performed with immunoSEQ multiplex PCR; in TCRdb, only in-frame clones are kept and a portion is missing. The sample has about 150,000 clones, around 80% seen once. Specimen: PBMCs. Receptors were obtained from a woman in her thirties or forties in good health and CMV-seronegative.

The J gene is TRBJ2-7, the V gene TRBV28; perhaps TRBD2 as D (6 bases). This CDR3 has 14 amino acids. CDR1 and CDR2 from the germline V gene are MDHEN and SYDVKM. CDR3 sequence (DNA): TGTGCTCATAGCCGCTCTGGAGGGGTTTACGAGCAGTACTTC. The encoded protein is CAHSRSGGVYEQYF.

The rearrangement uses TRBV27 and TRBJ2-2, with a weak D call TRBD2 (5 bases). The CDR3 has 14 amino acids. The V end lost 5 bases, the J end lost 4 bases, and 11 bases lay between the germline ends. The germline gives CDR1 MNHEY, CDR2 SMNVEV (reference sequence). CDR3 in amino acids: CASSIGLATGELFF. CDR3 sequence (DNA): TGTGCCAGCAGTATCGGACTGGCCACCGGGGAGCTGTTTTTT.

The chain uses TRBV28 and TRBJ2-3; 12 nucleotides agree with TRBD2. This CDR3 spans 17 amino acids. CDR1 is MDHEN, CDR2 SYDVKM, per germline. After removal of 7 bases from V and 2 bases from J, the junction contained 10 bases not matched to a gene. The CDR3 region is CASTWTSGTGATDTQYF. DNA of the CDR3: TGTGCCAGCACCTGGACTAGCGGGACCGGGGCCACAGATACGCAGTATTTT.

This rearrangement joins TRBV7-9 to TRBJ1-3; 7 bases are a match to TRBD1. The CDR3 loop spans 15 amino acids. Losses at the gene ends were 5 bases for V and 1 base for J; bases not matched to a gene: 5. Germline V CDR1 and CDR2: SEHNR, FQNEAQ (reference sequence). CDR3 region: CASSPKTGSGNTIYF. Here the CDR3 DNA reads TGTGCCAGCAGCCCTAAGACAGGGTCTGGAAACACCATATATTTT.

The chain is built from TRBV6-6 and TRBJ1-1; weak D call: TRBD1 (5 bases). This CDR3 comprises 13 residues. V was cut by 5 bases and J by 1 base, with 8 bases left in between. The germline V gene encodes CDR1 MNHNY and CDR2 SVGAGI (reference sequence). CDR3 region: CASSPQGNTEAFF. For the CDR3, the DNA is TGTGCCAGCAGTCCCCAGGGGAACACTGAAGCTTTCTTT.

This chain connects TRBV10-3 to TRBJ1-5; D is possibly TRBD1 (5 bases). The V end was cut by 0 bases, the J end by 3 bases, with 12 bases between. The CDR3 totals 16 residues. Germline CDR1 is ENHRY and CDR2 is SYGVKD. The CDR3 is CAISESGTWANQPQHF. DNA of the CDR3: TGTGCCATCAGTGAGTCCGGGACTTGGGCCAATCAGCCCCAGCATTTT.

This sequence joins TRBV6-5 and TRBJ1-4; D remains ambiguous. The CDR3 length is 15 residues. Germline assignment: CDR1 MNHEY and CDR2 SVGAGI. V was pared by 0 bases and J by 4 bases, with 9 bases between. CDR3 DNA: TGTGCCAGCAGTTACTCGAGGCCTGATAATGAAAAACTGTTTTTT. This translates into CASSYSRPDNEKLFF.

The V gene is TRBV6-4, the J gene TRBJ2-2, with 8 bases matching TRBD2. There are 17 residues in the CDR3. Losses at the gene ends were 4 bases for V and 3 bases for J; bases not matched to a gene: 10. In germline, CDR1 is MRHNA, CDR2 SNTAGT. CDR3 coding DNA: TGTGCCAGCAGTGTCCGTTTAGCGGGATTGGACACCGGGGAGCTGTTTTTT. Translated, it gives CASSVRLAGLDTGELFF.

This chain links TRBV5-4 with TRBJ1-1; the match to TRBD1 covers 7 bases. The CDR3 length is 13 residues. Germline V gene sequence: CDR1 SGHNT, CDR2 YYREEE (reference sequence). Trimming at V came to 5 bases and at J to 1 base, leaving 2 bases not matched to a gene. The CDR3 loop is CASRRQGNTEAFF. As DNA, the CDR3 is TGTGCCAGCAGAAGACAGGGGAACACTGAAGCTTTCTTT.

V and J are TRBV20-1 and TRBJ2-1; D perhaps matches TRBD1 (5 bases). V was shortened by 7 bases and J by 9 bases, with 13 bases between the two germline ends. The CDR3 contains 11 residues. Germline V gene sequence: CDR1 DFQATT, CDR2 SNEGSKA (reference sequence). The CDR3 nucleotides read TGCAGTGTACGTCACCAGGGTGAGCAGTTCTTC. This sequence encodes CSVRHQGEQFF.

As to this clone: With only one base between it and a far larger clone, this is likely a read error. The chain uses TRBV30 and TRBJ2-1; 7 bases are a match to TRBD2. Germline V CDR1 and CDR2: GTSNPN, SVGIG (reference sequence). The V and J ends lost 2 bases and 5 bases, in that order; junction bases with no gene match: 3. This CDR3 contains 13 residues. The CDR3 nucleotides are TGTGCCTGGAGTTTGCGGGAGAACAATGAGCAGTTCTTC. Its translation: CAWSLRENNEQFF. Drawing the rest from reference TRBV30 and TRBJ2-1, the complete variable domain is SQTIHQWPATLVQPVGSPLSLECTVEGTSNPNLYWYRQAAGRGLQLLFYSVGIGQISSEVPQNLSASRPQDRQFILSSKKLLLSDSGFYLCAWSLRENNEQFFGPGTRLTVL.

The chain links TRBV27 to TRBJ1-2; tentatively, D is TRBD1 (6 bases). This CDR3 is 20 amino acids long. V was shortened by 2 bases and J by 2 bases, with 27 bases between the two germline ends. CDR1 is MNHEY and CDR2 is SMNVEV in the germline V gene (reference sequence). CDR3 protein: CASSLRGPRAAQGLNYGYTF. The DNA of the CDR3 is TGTGCCAGCAGTTTACGCGGGCCTCGGGCCGCACAGGGCTTAAACTATGGCTACACCTTC.

J is TRBJ1-3 and V is TRBV7-9; TRBD1 agrees at 9 bases. The CDR3 extends over 15 amino acids. Germline trimming cut 6 bases from V and 1 base from J; bases unmatched to any gene: 4. Germline CDR1 and CDR2: SEHNR and FQNEAQ (reference sequence). The CDR3 region is CASSSQGASGNTIYF. Written as DNA, the CDR3 is TGTGCCAGCAGTTCACAGGGGGCATCTGGAAACACCATATATTTT.

With regard to this clone: The junction departs from germline at one end; a sequencing error may be responsible. This chain connects TRBV19 to TRBJ1-5, with 8 bases fitting TRBD1. The CDR3 loop spans 11 amino acids. Germline CDR1 LNHDA, CDR2 SQIVND (reference sequence). This chain's CDR3 is CASSIGTGKYF. For the CDR3, the DNA is TGTGCCAGTAGTATAGGGACAGGGAAATATTTT.

The chain employs TRBV7-2 and TRBJ1-1, with 7 bases aligning to TRBD1. Trimming at V came to 4 bases and at J to 2 bases, leaving 4 bases not matched to a gene. CDR3 length equals 14 residues. Germline loops: CDR1 SGHTA, CDR2 FQGNSA. The CDR3 nucleotides read TGTGCCAGCAGCTCTGGGACAGCCAACACTGAAGCTTTCTTT. Amino acids: CASSSGTANTEAFF.

This clone came up a few times. This chain joins TRBV7-9 and TRBJ2-5, with D maybe TRBD2 (5 bases). Trimming shortened V by 3 bases and J by 4 bases, and 12 bases separated the two germline ends. Per the germline V gene, CDR1 is SEHNR and CDR2 is FQNEAQ (reference sequence). This CDR3 contains 14 residues. CDR3 bases: TGTGCCAGCAGCTTCGGACTTGAGGGAGAGACCCAGTACTTC. Its translation is CASSFGLEGETQYF.

This chain joins TRBV9 and TRBJ2-1; D ambiguous. The length of the CDR3 is 15 residues. The germline V gene has CDR1 SGDLS and CDR2 YYNGEE. V was trimmed by 4 bases and J by 5 bases, leaving 16 bases between them. CDR3 protein: CASSSQLRLDNEQFF. The CDR3 DNA follows: TGTGCCAGCAGCTCCCAACTCAGGCTTGACAATGAGCAGTTCTTC.

V usage is TRBV5-6 and J usage is TRBJ2-5, with a tentative D call TRBD2 (6 bases). The germline V gene encodes CDR1 SGHDT and CDR2 YYEEEE. The CDR3 totals 17 residues. The V and J ends lost 6 bases and 1 base respectively, with 22 bases between them. The CDR3: CASTTLRLARGQETQYF. CDR3 sequence (DNA): TGTGCCAGCACCACCCTTAGGCTAGCGAGGGGCCAAGAGACCCAGTACTTC.

The rearrangement links TRBV7-9 to TRBJ1-5; 9 nucleotides line up with TRBD1. This CDR3 region has 16 residues. The J segment lost 4 bases and the V segment lost 5 bases, leaving 9 bases of the junction unmatched. Per germline, CDR1 SEHNR and CDR2 FQNEAQ (reference sequence). This chain's CDR3 is CASSLTGDRENQPQHF. The CDR3 DNA reads TGTGCCAGCAGCCTAACTGGGGACAGGGAAAATCAGCCCCAGCATTTT.

This clone is a singleton in its sample. The chain carries TRBV6-5 and TRBJ2-2; TRBD1 matches 12 bases. This CDR3 contains 14 residues. J lost 4 bases, V lost 10 bases, and 4 bases had no gene match. CDR1 and CDR2 (germline): MNHEY, SVGAGI. The CDR3 nucleotides read TGTGCCACGGGACAGGGGGCTGGCACCGGGGAGCTGTTTTTT. This sequence encodes CATGQGAGTGELFF.

This clone came up once. The V gene is TRBV5-6, the J gene TRBJ2-7; 10 bases match TRBD1. This CDR3 has 14 amino acids. The germline V gene encodes CDR1 SGHDT and CDR2 YYEEEE. Trimming removed 4 bases from V and 9 bases from J; junction bases left unmatched: 10. The DNA of the CDR3 is TGTGCCAGCAGCGTCCCGGACAGGGGGTTGGGGCAGTACTTC. Its protein product is CASSVPDRGLGQYF. Complete variable domain (other parts from reference TRBV5-6 and TRBJ2-7): DAGVTQSPTHLIKTRGQQVTLRCSPKSGHDTVSWYQQALGQGPQFIFQYYEEEERQRGNFPDRFSGHQFPNYSSELNVNALLLGDSALYLCASSVPDRGLGQYFGPGTRLTVT.

The CDR3: CASSLVGGGHNEQFF. CDR3 bases: TGTGCCAGCAGCTTAGTGGGAGGTGGTCACAATGAGCAGTTCTTC. The chain couples TRBV7-9 to TRBJ2-1; tentative D call: TRBD2 (6 bases). V lost 1 base, J lost 5 bases, and 12 bases lay in between. This CDR3 is built from 15 residues. In germline, CDR1 is SEHNR, CDR2 FQNEAQ (reference sequence).

V and J are TRBV4-1 and TRBJ1-5; 7 bases match TRBD1. The germline CDR1 and CDR2 sequences are MGHRA and YSYEKL. The CDR3 extends over 18 amino acids. Trimming at V came to 0 bases and at J to 2 bases, leaving 10 bases not matched to a gene. The CDR3 is CASSQDLLSGQGNQPQHF. The CDR3 DNA sequence: TGCGCCAGCAGCCAAGATCTGCTGAGCGGACAGGGCAATCAGCCCCAGCATTTT.

V is TRBV28 and J is TRBJ2-7; D is ambiguous. There are 12 residues in the CDR3. Trimming took 10 bases from V and 1 from J, leaving 11 bases between them. The germline V gene encodes CDR1 MDHEN and CDR2 SYDVKM. The CDR3 loop reads CAISDKSYEQYF. Here the CDR3 DNA reads TGTGCCATATCCGACAAGTCCTACGAGCAGTACTTC.

The CDR3, as DNA: TGTGCCAGCAGCTTCAAGCCCTCAGATACGCAGTATTTT. Translated, it gives CASSFKPSDTQYF. The J gene is TRBJ2-3, the V gene TRBV5-6; D remains unclear. Germline-derived CDR1 and CDR2 are SGHDT and YYEEEE. Trimming removed 2 bases at V and 4 bases at J, with 8 bases between. The CDR3 runs to 13 residues.

The chain links TRBV2 to TRBJ2-2, with 13 bases that match TRBD2. V shed 7 bases and J 5 bases; nucleotides not matched to a gene: 10. CDR3 length: 17 residues. The germline gives CDR1 SNHLY, CDR2 FYNNEI. This chain's CDR3 is CASNPRTSGRGTGELFF. The DNA for the CDR3 is TGTGCCAGCAACCCCCGGACTAGCGGGAGAGGAACCGGGGAGCTGTTTTTT.

The sample holds one count of this clone. The chain is built from TRBV5-1 and TRBJ2-5; perhaps TRBD2 as D (6 bases). The CDR3 is made up of 17 amino acids. CDR1 is SGHRS, CDR2 YFSETQ, per germline. The V and J ends lost 0 bases and 5 bases respectively, with 20 bases between them. As DNA, the CDR3 is TGCGCCAGCAGCTTGGATAAGCAGGGCGGGATTAGGGAGACCCAGTACTTC. As protein: CASSLDKQGGIRETQYF.